The present T cell receptor beta chain was sequenced within a study of blood T cell repertoires in COVID-19. Overall study context: Donors in the United States, Italy and Spain gave samples during acute or convalescent COVID-19.

Measured with immunoSEQ multiplex PCR; TCRdb has only the in-frame clones, and not every one. The profile shows fewer than 25,000 clones, less than 95% of them singletons. V shed 6 bases and J 6 bases; nucleotides not matched to a gene: 7. CDR1 is SGHTA, CDR2 FQGNSA, per germline. The CDR3 runs to 13 residues. Sequences were obtained from peripheral blood. The receptor's source is a man between 65 and 80 years old with acute or convalescent COVID-19. This rearrangement joins TRBV7-2 to TRBJ2-7; 8 nucleotides match TRBD2. The CDR3 region is CASSSWTSSEQYF. CDR3 nucleotide sequence: TGTGCCAGCAGTTCTTGGACTAGCTCCGAGCAGTACTTC.